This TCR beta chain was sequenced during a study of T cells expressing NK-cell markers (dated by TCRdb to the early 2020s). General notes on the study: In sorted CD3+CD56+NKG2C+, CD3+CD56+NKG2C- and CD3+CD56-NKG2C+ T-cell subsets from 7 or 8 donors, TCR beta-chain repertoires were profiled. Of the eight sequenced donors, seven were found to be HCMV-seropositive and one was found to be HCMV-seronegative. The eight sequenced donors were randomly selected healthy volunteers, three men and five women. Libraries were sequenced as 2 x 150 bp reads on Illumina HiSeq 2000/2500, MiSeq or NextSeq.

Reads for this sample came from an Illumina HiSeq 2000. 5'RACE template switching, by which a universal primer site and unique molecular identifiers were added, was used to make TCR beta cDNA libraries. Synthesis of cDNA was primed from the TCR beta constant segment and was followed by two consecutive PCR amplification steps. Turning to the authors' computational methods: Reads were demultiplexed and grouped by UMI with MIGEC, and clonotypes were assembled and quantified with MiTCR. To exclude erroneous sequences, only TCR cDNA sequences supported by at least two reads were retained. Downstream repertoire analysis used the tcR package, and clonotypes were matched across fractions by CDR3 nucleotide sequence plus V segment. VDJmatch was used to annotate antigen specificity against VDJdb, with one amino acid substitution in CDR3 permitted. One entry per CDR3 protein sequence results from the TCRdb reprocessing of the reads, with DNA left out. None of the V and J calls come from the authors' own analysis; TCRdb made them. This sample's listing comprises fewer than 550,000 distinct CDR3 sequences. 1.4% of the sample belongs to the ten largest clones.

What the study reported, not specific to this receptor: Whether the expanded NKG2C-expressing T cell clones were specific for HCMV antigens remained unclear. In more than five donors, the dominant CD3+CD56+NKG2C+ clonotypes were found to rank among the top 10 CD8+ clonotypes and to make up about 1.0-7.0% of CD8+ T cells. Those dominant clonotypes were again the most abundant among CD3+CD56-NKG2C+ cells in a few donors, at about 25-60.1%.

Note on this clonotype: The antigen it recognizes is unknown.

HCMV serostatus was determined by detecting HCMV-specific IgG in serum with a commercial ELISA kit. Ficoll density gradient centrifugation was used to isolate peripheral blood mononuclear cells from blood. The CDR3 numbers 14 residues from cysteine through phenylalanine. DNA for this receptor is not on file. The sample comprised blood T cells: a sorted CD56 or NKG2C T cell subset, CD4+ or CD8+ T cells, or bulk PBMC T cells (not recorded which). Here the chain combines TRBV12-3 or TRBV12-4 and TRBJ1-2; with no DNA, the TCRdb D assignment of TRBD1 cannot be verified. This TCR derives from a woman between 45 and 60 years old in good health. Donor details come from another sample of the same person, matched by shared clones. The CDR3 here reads CASSLGTGTYGYTF.